This T cell receptor (beta chain) derives from a study of vaccination and CD4 T cells after COVID-19. Cultured CD4+ T cell DNA underwent sequencing with the Oncomine TCR Beta short-read assay. MiXCR, run by TCRdb on the PCR reads, gives a single entry per CDR3 protein. The sample holds more than 9,000 distinct CDR3 sequences, 20% seen once. Indicated treatment: approximately 11-day PBMC culture with coronavirus spike peptide pools or control peptides (ViraFEST assay). Germline V gene sequence: CDR1 SGHRS, CDR2 YFSETQ. The V end was cut by 4 bases, the J end by 5 bases, with 21 bases between. The CDR3 loop spans 16 amino acids. Note on this clonotype: Its antigen remains unknown.

The chain joins TRBV5-1 to TRBJ2-5; D is tentatively TRBD1 or TRBD2 (6 bases each). The receptor's source is a human donor who received a COVID-19 vaccine. This specimen consisted of CD4+ T cells from blood, cultured in vitro, obtained before SARS-CoV-2 vaccination. The CDR3 spells CASSLDTGRLRETQYF. The CDR3 coding sequence is TGCGCCAGCAGCCTGGATACAGGGAGGTTACGGGAGACCCAGTACTTC.